Below are 5 T cell receptor beta chains sequenced from a single sample in a study of T cells after yellow fever vaccination. TCRdb reanalysed the 5' RACE reads using MiXCR and keeps one entry per CDR3 protein. The top ten hold more than 15% of the sample, which has roughly 340,000 distinct CDR3 sequences, about 8.7% seen once. The sample in question was PBMCs, obtained on the day of the first yellow fever vaccination. The source is a man younger than 35 who received the YFV17D yellow fever vaccine.

A remark on this clonotype: This clone may be a read error of a much larger clone one base away. This sequence joins TRBV7-9 and TRBJ1-1; D is unresolved. Germline CDR1 SEHNR, CDR2 FQNEAQ (reference sequence). This CDR3 is 13 amino acids long. V shed 4 bases and J shed 3 bases, with 9 bases lying between them. The CDR3 spells CASSSAVDTEAFF. The CDR3, as DNA: TGTGCCAGCAGCTCCGCGGTCGACACTGAAGCTTTCTTT.

The chain combines TRBV5-1 with TRBJ1-2; TRBD1 matches at 12 bases. CDR1 and CDR2 from the germline V gene are SGHRS and YFSETQ. The length of the CDR3 is 13 residues. The V segment lost 4 bases and the J segment 9 bases; nucleotides outside the gene matches: 4. The CDR3 here is CASSPGQGASYTF. The DNA for the CDR3 is TGCGCCAGCAGCCCGGGACAGGGGGCAAGCTACACCTTC.

This clonotype was detected a few times. The rearrangement links TRBV3-1 to TRBJ2-5, with a tentative D call TRBD1 (6 bases). V dropped 5 bases and J dropped 1 base, with 17 bases sitting between them. Germline V lookup: CDR1 LGHDT, CDR2 YNNKEL (reference sequence). The CDR3 sequence is 16 residues long. In DNA, the CDR3 is TGTGCCAGCAGCGCCCGGGGACACTCTCCCCAAGAGACCCAGTACTTC. The encoded protein is CASSARGHSPQETQYF.

The rearrangement joins TRBV2 to TRBJ2-2; D uncertain. The CDR3 length is 15 residues. V was clipped by 0 bases and J by 5 bases, with 10 bases between them. Germline CDR1 and CDR2: SNHLY and FYNNEI. CDR3 nucleotides: TGTGCCAGCAGTGAAGCGCTTGGGGAAACCGGGGAGCTGTTTTTT. The encoded protein is CASSEALGETGELFF.

A few counts support this clonotype. V usage is TRBV6-1 and J usage is TRBJ2-7; 9 bases fit TRBD1. Germline loops: CDR1 MNHNS, CDR2 SASEGT. V shed 5 bases and J 1 base; nucleotides not matched to a gene: 9. The CDR3 is 16 amino acids. CDR3 DNA sequence: TGTGCCAGCAGTCCTAAGATGGACAGGGGATCCTACGAGCAGTACTTC. As protein: CASSPKMDRGSYEQYF.